These 3 T cell receptor beta chains were sequenced from one sample in a study of tumor and adjacent non-tumor tissue in lung cancer. RNA was extracted from bulk tissue without any cell sorting. The normal lung tissue was taken more than 3 cm from the tumor edge. TCRbeta libraries were built with three rounds of nested PCR, modified from ARM-PCR. TCRdb re-called the multiplex PCR reads with MiXCR, one entry per CDR3 protein. The sample records 55,000 to 65,000 distinct CDR3 sequences, around 64% being singletons. Sequencing input: distant non-tumor lung tissue. These receptors originate from a man in his 70s with non-small cell lung cancer.

There are many counts of this clonotype. This sequence joins TRBV10-1 and TRBJ2-1, with 15 bases that match TRBD2. The CDR3 consists of 14 residues. Germline V gene data show CDR1 as WNHNN and CDR2 as SYGVQD (reference sequence). V lost 3 bases and J lost 14; bases outside the gene matches: 5. The CDR3, as DNA: TGCGCCAGCAGTGAAGGACTAGCGGGAGGGCCTAAGTTCTTC. The encoded protein is CASSEGLAGGPKFF.

A word on this clonotype: A much larger clone is a single base away; this may be a read error. The chain links TRBV12-3 or TRBV12-4 to TRBJ2-3; D remains ambiguous. CDR3 length: 12 amino acids. Trimming left V 5 bases short and J 3 bases short, with 6 bases between. CDR3 DNA sequence: TGTGCCAGCAGTCGACGGACAGATACGCAGTATTTT. The encoded protein is CASSRRTDTQYF.

The chain is built from TRBV29-1 and TRBJ2-4, with a weak D call TRBD1 (6 bases). V was pared by 6 bases and J by 9 bases, with 12 bases between. CDR3 length: 11 residues. CDR1 SQVTM and CDR2 ANQGSEA come from the germline V gene. CDR3 DNA: TGCAGCGTCGGGACAAGAAGCATTCAGTACTTC. Its translation is CSVGTRSIQYF.